This TCR beta chain comes out of a study of response to subunit inactivated influenza vaccine. This clonotype was seen a handful of times. Its antigen is currently unknown. At one end, the junction sequence differs from germline, possibly due to a read error. Per germline, CDR1 MNHNS and CDR2 SASEGT. This CDR3 has 13 residues. TCRdb reprocessed the RT-PCR reads via MiXCR and lists one record per CDR3 protein. The sample records about half a million distinct CDR3 sequences, 7.5% to 8.5% being singletons. Whole-study results and caveats: The authors put forward the suggestion that each seasonal influenza vaccination may bring in only a limited number of new T cells.

The sequence derives from a man in his fifties or sixties who received an inactivated influenza vaccine. V gene TRBV6-1 combines with J gene TRBJ2-3; D is possibly TRBD2 (5 bases). The sequences come from PBMCs from blood, collected roughly 24 months after vaccination. The CDR3 DNA reads TGTGCCAGCAGAGAAGGACTCCTAGATACGCAGTATTTT. As protein: CASREGLLDTQYF.